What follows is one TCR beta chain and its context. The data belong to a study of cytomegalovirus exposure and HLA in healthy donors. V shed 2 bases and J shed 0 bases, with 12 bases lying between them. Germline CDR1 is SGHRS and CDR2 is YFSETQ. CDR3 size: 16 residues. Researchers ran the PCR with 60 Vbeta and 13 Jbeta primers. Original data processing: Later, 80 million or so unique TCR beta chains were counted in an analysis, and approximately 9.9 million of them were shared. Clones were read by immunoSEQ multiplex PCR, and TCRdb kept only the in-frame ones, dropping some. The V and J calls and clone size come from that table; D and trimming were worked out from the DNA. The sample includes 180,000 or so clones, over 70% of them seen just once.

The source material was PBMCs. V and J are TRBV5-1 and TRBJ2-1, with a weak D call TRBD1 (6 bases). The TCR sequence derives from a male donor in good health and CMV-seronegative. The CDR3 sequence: CASSFVGASSYNEQFF. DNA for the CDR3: TGCGCCAGCAGCTTTGTGGGGGCCAGCTCCTACAATGAGCAGTTCTTC.